This T cell receptor delta chain stems from a study of gamma-delta chains in newborns, infants, children. Study context: Microbial exposure reportedly drives polyclonal innate γδ T cell expansion after birth.

By proportion, this clone is medium-sized. CDR1 and CDR2 (germline): TVYSNPD, GDNSRS (reference sequence). The CDR3 is 21 residues long. V was clipped by 0 bases and J by 0 bases; unmatched bases: 21. TCRdb re-identified clones in the reads via CATT. The sample has around 1,500 delta-chain clones, less than 8.5% seen once; the top ten hold about 16%. The sample consisted of blood. The chain couples TRDV3 to TRDJ2, with TRDD3 matching over 8 bases. This receptor was obtained from a child who was a newborn, infant or young child, either healthy, febrile or measles-vaccinated (not recorded which). CDR3 amino acids: CAFRYPYWGEDPGTLTAQLFF. The CDR3 DNA sequence: TGTGCCTTTAGATACCCATACTGGGGGGAGGATCCCGGGACTTTGACAGCACAACTCTTCTTT. Complete variable domain (other parts from reference TRDV3 and TRDJ2): CDKVTQSSPDQTVASGSEVVLLCTYDTVYSNPDLFWYRIRPDYSFQFVFYGDNSRSEGADFTQGRFSVKHILTQKAFHLVISPVRTEDSATYYCAFRYPYWGEDPGTLTAQLFFGKGTQLIVEP.